A selection of T cell receptor beta chains follows, all from one sample in a study of blood T cell repertoires in COVID-19. TCRdb keeps only in-frame clones here, not all; method: immunoSEQ multiplex PCR. The sample holds over 200,000 clones, around 88% seen once. The specimen sequenced was peripheral blood. These receptors all stem from a woman aged 45 to 65 with acute or convalescent COVID-19. Both conserved end residues are part of each CDR3. The order of the fields is clone size, V gene, D gene, J gene, CDR3 DNA, CDR3 protein. A D gene is named only where the DNA matches it firmly. Clone size is not always given. Where it is, it says once, few, many or a class for expanded clones.

abundance: .
v_gene: TRBV30
d_gene: .
j_gene: TRBJ2-3
CDR3nt: TGTGCCTGGAGTGTTAGAGATACGCAGTATTTT
CDR3aa: CAWSVRDTQYF

abundance: .
v_gene: TRBV2
d_gene: .
j_gene: TRBJ2-7
CDR3nt: TGTGCCAGCTTCCCATCCGAGCAGTACTTC
CDR3aa: CASFPSEQYF

abundance: .
v_gene: TRBV6-5
d_gene: .
j_gene: TRBJ2-7
CDR3nt: TGTGCCACCGGGCAGGGGAGGGCGGCCACCGAGGAGCAGTACTTC
CDR3aa: CATGQGRAATEEQYF

abundance: once
v_gene: TRBV7-6
d_gene: .
j_gene: TRBJ1-1
CDR3nt: TGTGCCAGCAGCCCCAGAGGCATATTGAACACTGAAGCTTTCTTT
CDR3aa: CASSPRGILNTEAFF

abundance: .
v_gene: TRBV5-1
d_gene: TRBD2
j_gene: TRBJ2-5
CDR3nt: TGCGCCAGCAGAGAGGGTAGCGGGAGTCCCGAGACCCAGTACTTC
CDR3aa: CASREGSGSPETQYF

abundance: .
v_gene: TRBV5-1
d_gene: TRBD1
j_gene: TRBJ1-5
CDR3nt: TGCGCCAGCAGCCCAAATACAGGGGGCGGTCAGCCCCAGCATTTT
CDR3aa: CASSPNTGGGQPQHF

abundance: .
v_gene: TRBV6-5
d_gene: TRBD2
j_gene: TRBJ2-1
CDR3nt: TGTGCCAGCAAGAGTGGGACGGGAGGCGATGAGCAGTTCTTC
CDR3aa: CASKSGTGGDEQFF

abundance: .
v_gene: TRBV4-2
d_gene: .
j_gene: TRBJ2-5
CDR3nt: TGTGCCAGCAGCCAAGGGCAGGGGGGAGAGACCCAGTACTTC
CDR3aa: CASSQGQGGETQYF

abundance: many
v_gene: TRBV6-4
d_gene: TRBD1
j_gene: TRBJ1-1
CDR3nt: TGTGCCAGCAGTGAAATGACAGGGGCGGAAGCTTTCTTT
CDR3aa: CASSEMTGAEAFF

abundance: few
v_gene: TRBV6-5
d_gene: .
j_gene: TRBJ1-5
CDR3nt: TGTGCCAGCAGGGCCGACAGAGGGGGACAGCCCCAGCATTTT
CDR3aa: CASRADRGGQPQHF

abundance: few
v_gene: TRBV30
d_gene: .
j_gene: TRBJ2-3
CDR3nt: TGTGCCTGGAGTACGGGTTTGGATACGCAGTATTTT
CDR3aa: CAWSTGLDTQYF

abundance: .
v_gene: TRBV9
d_gene: .
j_gene: TRBJ2-5
CDR3nt: TGTGCCAGCAGCGTAGAGGGAGGTGCAGCTGAGACCCAGTACTTC
CDR3aa: CASSVEGGAAETQYF

abundance: .
v_gene: TRBV3-1/TRBV3-2
d_gene: .
j_gene: TRBJ2-1
CDR3nt: TGTGCCAGCAGCCAACGGGACTGGTCTTACAATGAGCAGTTCTTC
CDR3aa: CASSQRDWSYNEQFF

abundance: .
v_gene: TRBV3-1/TRBV3-2
d_gene: .
j_gene: TRBJ2-7
CDR3nt: TGTGCCAGCAGCCTTCGGGGGGCTAGCGGCTCCTACGAGCAGTACTTC
CDR3aa: CASSLRGASGSYEQYF

abundance: once
v_gene: TRBV13
d_gene: TRBD2
j_gene: TRBJ2-3
CDR3nt: TGTGCCAGCAGCTGGGGACTAGCGGGAGTGGATACGCAGTATTTT
CDR3aa: CASSWGLAGVDTQYF

abundance: .
v_gene: TRBV24-1
d_gene: TRBD2
j_gene: TRBJ2-7
CDR3nt: TGTGCCACCAGTGACCCGGGACTAGCGGGAAACTCGGAGCAGTACTTC
CDR3aa: CATSDPGLAGNSEQYF

abundance: once
v_gene: TRBV24-1
d_gene: TRBD1
j_gene: TRBJ2-1
CDR3nt: TGTGCCACCAGTGACAAGGACAGGGGGCTGAACAATGAGCAGTTCTTC
CDR3aa: CATSDKDRGLNNEQFF

abundance: once
v_gene: TRBV20-1
d_gene: .
j_gene: TRBJ2-5
CDR3nt: TGCAGTGCTAAACAAAAAGAGACCCAGTACTTC
CDR3aa: CSAKQKETQYF

abundance: .
v_gene: TRBV14
d_gene: TRBD1
j_gene: TRBJ1-1
CDR3nt: TGTGCCAGCAGCCAAGTTCGCCCACAGGGGATGACTGAAGCTTTCTTT
CDR3aa: CASSQVRPQGMTEAFF

abundance: .
v_gene: TRBV5-1
d_gene: TRBD1
j_gene: TRBJ1-4
CDR3nt: TGCGCCAGCAGCTCGGGACAGGCCTTTAATGAAAAACTGTTTTTT
CDR3aa: CASSSGQAFNEKLFF

abundance: .
v_gene: TRBV7-6
d_gene: TRBD2
j_gene: TRBJ2-1
CDR3nt: TGTGCCAGCAGCTTAGAGGCTAGCGGGAGGGCCGGGAATGAGCAGTTCTTC
CDR3aa: CASSLEASGRAGNEQFF

abundance: .
v_gene: TRBV29-1
d_gene: TRBD2
j_gene: TRBJ2-1
CDR3nt: TGCAGCGTTGGGACTAGCGGGTACAATGAGCAGTTCTTC
CDR3aa: CSVGTSGYNEQFF

abundance: .
v_gene: TRBV2
d_gene: .
j_gene: TRBJ2-1
CDR3nt: TGTGCCAGCACTACAGGGCTTGAGCAGTTCTTC
CDR3aa: CASTTGLEQFF

abundance: .
v_gene: TRBV29-1
d_gene: TRBD2
j_gene: TRBJ2-7
CDR3nt: TGCAGCGTTCTCAAACTAGCGGGAGTTCGATACGAGCAGTACTTC
CDR3aa: CSVLKLAGVRYEQYF

abundance: .
v_gene: TRBV19
d_gene: .
j_gene: TRBJ2-7
CDR3nt: TGTGCCAGTAGTATGGCCAATTCCTACGAGCAGTACTTC
CDR3aa: CASSMANSYEQYF

abundance: .
v_gene: TRBV29-1
d_gene: .
j_gene: TRBJ1-3
CDR3nt: TGCAGCGTTGAAGGGGAGTCTGGAAACACCATATATTTT
CDR3aa: CSVEGESGNTIYF

abundance: .
v_gene: TRBV4-2
d_gene: .
j_gene: TRBJ1-4
CDR3nt: TGTGCCAGCAGCCAAGATCCGGGGAGTAATGAAAAACTGTTTTTT
CDR3aa: CASSQDPGSNEKLFF

abundance: once
v_gene: TRBV15
d_gene: .
j_gene: TRBJ2-7
CDR3nt: TGTGCCACCAGCAGAGACTTTACGAGGGCTCACTTCTCCTACGAGCAGTACTTC
CDR3aa: CATSRDFTRAHFSYEQYF

abundance: .
v_gene: TRBV5-8
d_gene: .
j_gene: TRBJ2-3
CDR3nt: TGTGCCAGCAGCCGGATTGGACAGCCGTACACAGATACGCAGTATTTT
CDR3aa: CASSRIGQPYTDTQYF

abundance: .
v_gene: TRBV3-1/TRBV3-2
d_gene: TRBD1
j_gene: TRBJ1-2
CDR3nt: TGTGCCAGCAGCCAAGATCAGGGGGCTGGCTATGGCTACACCTTC
CDR3aa: CASSQDQGAGYGYTF

abundance: .
v_gene: TRBV18
d_gene: TRBD1
j_gene: TRBJ2-1
CDR3nt: TGTGCCAGCTCACCAGCAGAGACAGGGGGAGCCTACAATGAGCAGTTCTTC
CDR3aa: CASSPAETGGAYNEQFF

abundance: .
v_gene: TRBV11-1
d_gene: TRBD2
j_gene: TRBJ2-5
CDR3nt: TGTGCCAGCAGCTTTTTGGGGGGGAGAGAGACCCAGTACTTC
CDR3aa: CASSFLGGRETQYF

abundance: .
v_gene: TRBV9
d_gene: .
j_gene: TRBJ2-5
CDR3nt: TGTGCCAGCAGCGTAGAGCCCTCCCAAGAGACCCAGTACTTC
CDR3aa: CASSVEPSQETQYF

abundance: .
v_gene: TRBV4-1
d_gene: .
j_gene: TRBJ1-3
CDR3nt: TGCGCCAGCAGCCAAGACGTCTACAGCTCTGGAAACACCATATATTTT
CDR3aa: CASSQDVYSSGNTIYF

abundance: .
v_gene: TRBV11-2
d_gene: .
j_gene: TRBJ2-1
CDR3nt: TGTGCCAGCAGCCTTGACAGGATGAATGAGCAGTTCTTC
CDR3aa: CASSLDRMNEQFF

abundance: .
v_gene: TRBV19
d_gene: TRBD2
j_gene: TRBJ2-7
CDR3nt: TGTGCCAGTAGTTCTAGGACTAGCGGGAACCTATCCTACGAGCAGTACTTC
CDR3aa: CASSSRTSGNLSYEQYF

abundance: many
v_gene: TRBV14
d_gene: TRBD1
j_gene: TRBJ1-6
CDR3nt: TGTGCCAGCAGCACCCTGACAGGGGGCTATAATTCACCCCTCCACTTT
CDR3aa: CASSTLTGGYNSPLHF

abundance: .
v_gene: TRBV28
d_gene: .
j_gene: TRBJ1-2
CDR3nt: TGTGCCAGCAGTCTCCGATCAGGCGTAAACTATGGCTACACCTTC
CDR3aa: CASSLRSGVNYGYTF

abundance: .
v_gene: TRBV27
d_gene: .
j_gene: TRBJ2-7
CDR3nt: TGTGCCAGCAGTTTAAGGGGAGGGCAGGGGGAGCAGTACTTC
CDR3aa: CASSLRGGQGEQYF

abundance: .
v_gene: TRBV30
d_gene: .
j_gene: TRBJ2-2
CDR3nt: TGTGCCTGGACCACCCCACGACGCCTCACCGGGATCACCGGGGAGCTGTTTTTT
CDR3aa: CAWTTPRRLTGITGELFF

abundance: many
v_gene: TRBV6-5
d_gene: .
j_gene: TRBJ2-7
CDR3nt: TGTGCCAGCAAACGGAGGTCCTACGAGCAGTACTTC
CDR3aa: CASKRRSYEQYF

abundance: .
v_gene: TRBV5-1
d_gene: .
j_gene: TRBJ2-7
CDR3nt: TGCGCCAGCAGCTTGGCCCCGACAGCCTCCTCCTACGAGCAGTACTTC
CDR3aa: CASSLAPTASSYEQYF

abundance: once
v_gene: TRBV27
d_gene: .
j_gene: TRBJ2-7
CDR3nt: TGTGCCAGCAGTTTAGCCTACAGGGCCTACGAGCAGTACTTC
CDR3aa: CASSLAYRAYEQYF

abundance: .
v_gene: TRBV18
d_gene: .
j_gene: TRBJ2-2
CDR3nt: TGTGCCAGCTCACCATTAGCGGCGAACACCGGGGAGCTGTTTTTT
CDR3aa: CASSPLAANTGELFF

abundance: .
v_gene: TRBV2
d_gene: TRBD1
j_gene: TRBJ2-5
CDR3nt: TGTGCCAGCAGGAAGGGGGCGCAAGAGACCCAGTACTTC
CDR3aa: CASRKGAQETQYF

abundance: .
v_gene: TRBV19
d_gene: TRBD2
j_gene: TRBJ2-3
CDR3nt: TGTGCCAGTAGTGGTCAACTAGCGGGAGGTAATACGCAGTATTTT
CDR3aa: CASSGQLAGGNTQYF

abundance: many
v_gene: TRBV24-1
d_gene: .
j_gene: TRBJ1-1
CDR3nt: TGTGCCGCCCGTCAGGGGCAGGGAACTGAAGCTTTCTTT
CDR3aa: CAARQGQGTEAFF

abundance: few
v_gene: TRBV7-2
d_gene: .
j_gene: TRBJ1-6
CDR3nt: TGTGCCAGCAGCTTTGCCCAGGGTGGAAATTCACCCCTCCACTTT
CDR3aa: CASSFAQGGNSPLHF

abundance: .
v_gene: TRBV7-9
d_gene: .
j_gene: TRBJ2-2
CDR3nt: TGTGCCAGTACGCCTCGGGCCGGGGAGCTGTTTTTT
CDR3aa: CASTPRAGELFF

abundance: .
v_gene: TRBV2
d_gene: TRBD2
j_gene: TRBJ2-1
CDR3nt: TGTGCCAGCAAGATAGCGGGTTATGAGCAGTTCTTC
CDR3aa: CASKIAGYEQFF

abundance: .
v_gene: TRBV5-1
d_gene: TRBD1
j_gene: TRBJ1-2
CDR3nt: TGCGCCAGCAGCTTGAGGGGGACAGAGTATGGCTACACCTTC
CDR3aa: CASSLRGTEYGYTF